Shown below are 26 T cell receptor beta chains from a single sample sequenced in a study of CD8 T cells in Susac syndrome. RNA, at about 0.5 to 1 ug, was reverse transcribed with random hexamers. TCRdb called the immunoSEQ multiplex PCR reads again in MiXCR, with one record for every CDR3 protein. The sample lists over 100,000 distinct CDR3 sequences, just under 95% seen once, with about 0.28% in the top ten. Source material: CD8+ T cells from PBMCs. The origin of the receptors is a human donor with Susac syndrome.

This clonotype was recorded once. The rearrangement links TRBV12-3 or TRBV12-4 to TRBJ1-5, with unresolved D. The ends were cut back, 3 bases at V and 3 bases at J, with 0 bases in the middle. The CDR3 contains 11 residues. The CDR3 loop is CASSFNQPQHF. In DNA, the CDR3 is TGTGCCAGCAGTTTCAATCAGCCCCAGCATTTT.

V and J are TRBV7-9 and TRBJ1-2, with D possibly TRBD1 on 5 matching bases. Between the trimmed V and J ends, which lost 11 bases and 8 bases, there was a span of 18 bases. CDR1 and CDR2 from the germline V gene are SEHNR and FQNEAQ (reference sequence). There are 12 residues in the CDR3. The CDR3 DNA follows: TGTGCCTCGCGCGCGGGACCGCCCGGCTACACCTTC. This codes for CASRAGPPGYTF.

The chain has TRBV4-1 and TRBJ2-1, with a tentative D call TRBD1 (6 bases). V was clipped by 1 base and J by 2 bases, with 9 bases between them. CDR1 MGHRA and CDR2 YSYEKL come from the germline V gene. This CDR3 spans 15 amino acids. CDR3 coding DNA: TGCGCCAGCAGCCAAGGGGACATTCCCTACAATGAGCAGTTCTTC. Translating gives CASSQGDIPYNEQFF.

The CDR3 region is CASSSVGGSGEQFF. CDR3 DNA sequence: TGTGCCAGCAGCTCCGTAGGGGGGTCGGGTGAGCAGTTCTTC. V usage is TRBV7-3 and J usage is TRBJ2-1, with D possibly called TRBD1 or TRBD2 (6 bases each). V was trimmed by 4 bases and J by 9 bases, leaving 16 bases between them. Germline-derived CDR1 and CDR2 are SGHTA and FQGTGA. There are 14 residues in the CDR3.

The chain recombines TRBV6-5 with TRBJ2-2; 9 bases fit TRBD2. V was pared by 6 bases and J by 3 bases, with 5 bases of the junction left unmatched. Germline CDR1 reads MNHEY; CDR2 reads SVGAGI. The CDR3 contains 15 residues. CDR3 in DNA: TGTGCCAGCAGGCGGACTAGCGATCACACCGGGGAGCTGTTTTTT. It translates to CASRRTSDHTGELFF.

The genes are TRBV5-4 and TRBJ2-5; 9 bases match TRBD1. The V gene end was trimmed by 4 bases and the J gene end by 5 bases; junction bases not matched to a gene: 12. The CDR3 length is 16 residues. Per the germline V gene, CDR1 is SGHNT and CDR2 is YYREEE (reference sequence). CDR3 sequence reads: CASSPVGTGGGETQYF. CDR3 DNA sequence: TGTGCCAGCAGCCCGGTCGGAACAGGGGGCGGGGAGACCCAGTACTTC.

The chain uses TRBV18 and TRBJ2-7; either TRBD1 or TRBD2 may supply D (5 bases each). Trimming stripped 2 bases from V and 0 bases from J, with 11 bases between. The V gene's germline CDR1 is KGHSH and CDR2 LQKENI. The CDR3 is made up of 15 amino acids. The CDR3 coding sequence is TGTGCCAGCTCACCAGTTAGTGGGACCTCCTACGAGCAGTACTTC. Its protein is CASSPVSGTSYEQYF.

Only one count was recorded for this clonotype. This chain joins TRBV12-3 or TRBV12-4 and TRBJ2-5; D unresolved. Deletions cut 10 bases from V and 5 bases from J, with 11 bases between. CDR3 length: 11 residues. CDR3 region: CATMSWETQYF. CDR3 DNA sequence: TGTGCCACCATGTCTTGGGAGACCCAGTACTTC.

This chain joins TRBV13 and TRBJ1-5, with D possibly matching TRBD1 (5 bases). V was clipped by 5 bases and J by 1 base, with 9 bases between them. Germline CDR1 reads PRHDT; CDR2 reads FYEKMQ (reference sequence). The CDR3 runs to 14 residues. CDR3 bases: TGTGCCAGCAGCCCGTGGGGGAGCAATCAGCCCCAGCATTTT. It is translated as CASSPWGSNQPQHF. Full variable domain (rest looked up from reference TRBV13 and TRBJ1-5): AAGVIQSPRHLIKEKRETATLKCYPIPRHDTVYWYQQGPGQDPQFLISFYEKMQSDKGSIPDRFSAQQFSDYHSELNMSSLELGDSALYFCASSPWGSNQPQHFGDGTRLSIL.

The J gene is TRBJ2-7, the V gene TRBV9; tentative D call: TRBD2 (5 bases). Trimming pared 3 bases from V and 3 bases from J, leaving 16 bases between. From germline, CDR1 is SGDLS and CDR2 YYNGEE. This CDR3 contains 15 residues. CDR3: CASSAALGRHYEQYF. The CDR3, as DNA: TGTGCCAGCAGCGCTGCACTAGGACGACACTACGAGCAGTACTTC.

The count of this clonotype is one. CDR3 loop: CSVGGLSSGANVLTF. The CDR3 DNA reads as TGCAGCGTCGGGGGGCTTAGCTCTGGGGCCAACGTCCTGACTTTC. This chain links TRBV29-1 with TRBJ2-6, with TRBD2 as a possible D gene (7 bases). Germline V CDR1 and CDR2: SQVTM, ANQGSEA. This CDR3 has 15 amino acids. V dropped 6 bases and J dropped 0 bases, with 12 bases sitting between them.

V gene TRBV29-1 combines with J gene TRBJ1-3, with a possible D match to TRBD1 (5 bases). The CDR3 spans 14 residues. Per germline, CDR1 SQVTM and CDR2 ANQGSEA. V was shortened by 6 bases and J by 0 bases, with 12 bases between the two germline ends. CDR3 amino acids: CSVQGVNSGNTIYF. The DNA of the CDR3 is TGCAGCGTCCAAGGGGTGAACTCTGGAAACACCATATATTTT.

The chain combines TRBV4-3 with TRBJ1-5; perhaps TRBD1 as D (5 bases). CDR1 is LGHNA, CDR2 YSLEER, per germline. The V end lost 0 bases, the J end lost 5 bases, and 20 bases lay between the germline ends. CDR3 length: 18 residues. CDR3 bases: TGCGCCAGCAGCCAAGATAGGTTGGTGGGGCAAGCAGATCAGCCCCAGCATTTT. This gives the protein CASSQDRLVGQADQPQHF.

CDR3 nucleotide sequence: TGTGCCAGCAGTTTAGTTGGGCCAGAAGATCAGCCCCAGCATTTT. Translation: CASSLVGPEDQPQHF. This chain links TRBV12-3 or TRBV12-4 with TRBJ1-5; D remains unclear. The CDR3 contains 15 residues. Trimming took 1 base from V and 5 from J, leaving 12 bases between them.

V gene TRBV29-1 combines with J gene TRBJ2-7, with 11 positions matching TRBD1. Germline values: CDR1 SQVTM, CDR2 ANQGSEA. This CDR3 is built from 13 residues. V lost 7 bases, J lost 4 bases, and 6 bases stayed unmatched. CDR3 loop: CSARTGGGYEQYF. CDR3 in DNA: TGCAGCGCCCGGACAGGGGGCGGTTACGAGCAGTACTTC.

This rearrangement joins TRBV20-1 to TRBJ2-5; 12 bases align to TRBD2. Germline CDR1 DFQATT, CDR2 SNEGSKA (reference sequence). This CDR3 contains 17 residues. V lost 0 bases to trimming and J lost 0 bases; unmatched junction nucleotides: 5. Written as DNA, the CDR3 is TGCAGTGCTAGAGATGCTAGCGGGGGGGCGTACCAAGAGACCCAGTACTTC. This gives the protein CSARDASGGAYQETQYF.

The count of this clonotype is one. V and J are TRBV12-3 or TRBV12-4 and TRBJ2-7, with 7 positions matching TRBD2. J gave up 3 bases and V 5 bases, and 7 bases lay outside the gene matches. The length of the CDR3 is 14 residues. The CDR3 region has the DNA TGTGCCAGCAGTGGCGGGGGAGCCAACTACGAGCAGTACTTC. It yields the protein CASSGGGANYEQYF.

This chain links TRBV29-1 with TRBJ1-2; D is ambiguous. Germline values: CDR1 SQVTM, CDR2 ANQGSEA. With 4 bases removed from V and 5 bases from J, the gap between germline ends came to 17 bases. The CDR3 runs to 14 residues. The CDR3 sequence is CSVVDPAKNYGYTF. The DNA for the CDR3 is TGCAGCGTTGTGGATCCGGCGAAGAATTATGGCTACACCTTC.

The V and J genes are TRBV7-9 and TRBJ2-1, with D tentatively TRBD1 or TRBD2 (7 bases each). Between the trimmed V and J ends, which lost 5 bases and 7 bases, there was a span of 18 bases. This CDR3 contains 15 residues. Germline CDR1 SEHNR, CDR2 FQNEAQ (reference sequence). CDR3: CASSQQGRVWNEQFF. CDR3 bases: TGTGCCAGCAGCCAACAGGGGAGGGTTTGGAATGAGCAGTTCTTC. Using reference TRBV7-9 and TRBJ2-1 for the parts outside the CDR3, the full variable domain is DTGVSQNPRHKITKRGQNVTFRCDPISEHNRLYWYRQTLGQGPEFLTYFQNEAQLEKSRLLSDRFSAERPKGSFSTLEIQRTEQGDSAMYLCASSQQGRVWNEQFFGPGTRLTVL.

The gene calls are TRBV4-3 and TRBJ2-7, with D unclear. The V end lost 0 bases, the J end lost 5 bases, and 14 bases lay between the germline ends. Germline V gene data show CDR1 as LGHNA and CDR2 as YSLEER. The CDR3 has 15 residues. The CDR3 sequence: CASSQDGPLDDEQYF. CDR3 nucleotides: TGCGCCAGCAGCCAAGATGGGCCTCTCGATGACGAGCAGTACTTC.

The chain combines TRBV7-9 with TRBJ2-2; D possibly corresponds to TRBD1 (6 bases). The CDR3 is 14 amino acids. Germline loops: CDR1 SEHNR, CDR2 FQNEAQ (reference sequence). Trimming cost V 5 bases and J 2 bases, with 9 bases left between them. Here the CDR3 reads CASSAGDNTGELFF. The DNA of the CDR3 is TGTGCCAGCAGCGCAGGGGACAACACCGGGGAGCTGTTTTTT.

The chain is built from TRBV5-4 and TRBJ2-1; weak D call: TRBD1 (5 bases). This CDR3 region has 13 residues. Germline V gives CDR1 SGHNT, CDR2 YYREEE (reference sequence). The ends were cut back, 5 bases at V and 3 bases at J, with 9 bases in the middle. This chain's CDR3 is CASRLDSYNEQFF. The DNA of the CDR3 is TGTGCCAGCAGATTAGACAGCTACAATGAGCAGTTCTTC.

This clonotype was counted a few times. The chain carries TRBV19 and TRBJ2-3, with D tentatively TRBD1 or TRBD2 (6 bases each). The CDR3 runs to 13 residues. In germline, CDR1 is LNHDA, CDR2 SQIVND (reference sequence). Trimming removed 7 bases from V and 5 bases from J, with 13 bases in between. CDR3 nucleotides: TGTGCCAGTACCGGGGGCGCCGGAGATACGCAGTATTTT. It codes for CASTGGAGDTQYF.

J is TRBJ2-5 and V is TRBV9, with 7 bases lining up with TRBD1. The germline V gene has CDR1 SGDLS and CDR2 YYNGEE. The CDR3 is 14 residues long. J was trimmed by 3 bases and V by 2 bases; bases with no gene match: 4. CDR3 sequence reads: CASSVYGTEETQYF. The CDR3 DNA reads TGTGCCAGCAGCGTTTACGGGACAGAAGAGACCCAGTACTTC.

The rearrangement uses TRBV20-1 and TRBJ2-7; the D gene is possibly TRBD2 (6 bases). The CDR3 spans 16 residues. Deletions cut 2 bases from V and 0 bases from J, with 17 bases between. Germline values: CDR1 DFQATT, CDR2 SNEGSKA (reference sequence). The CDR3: CSARPILGTRSYEQYF. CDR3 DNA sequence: TGCAGTGCTAGACCCATCCTAGGGACTCGCTCCTACGAGCAGTACTTC.

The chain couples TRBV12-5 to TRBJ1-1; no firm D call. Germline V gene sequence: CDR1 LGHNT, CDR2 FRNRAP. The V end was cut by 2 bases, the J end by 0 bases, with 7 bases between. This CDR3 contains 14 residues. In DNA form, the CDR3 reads TGTGCTAGTGGTTTGTTGGGGTTGAACACTGAAGCTTTCTTT. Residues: CASGLLGLNTEAFF.